This T cell receptor (beta chain) was recorded in a study of molecular identifiers for immune sequencing clone quantification. TCRdb re-analysed the PCR reads in MiXCR, keeping a single row per CDR3 protein. The sample holds under 600,000 distinct CDR3 sequences, roughly 23% seen once. Worth noting for this clonotype: The antigen is not known. A much more abundant neighbour one base away suggests this may be a read error.

The CDR3 runs to 15 residues. Germline loops: CDR1 SEHNR, CDR2 FQNEAQ (reference sequence). Study findings and constraints: Jurkat TCR RNA that was spiked in from one cell was reportedly detectable among approximately 900,000 naive cells. Identical TCR molecules sharing a barcode could underestimate highly expanded clone sizes.

Naive CD8 T cells underwent sorting with the CD8+CD4-CCR7+CD45RA+ definition. The genes are TRBV7-9 and TRBJ2-5; possibly TRBD2 for D (6 bases). The sample taken for sequencing was naive CD8+ T cells from blood, with Jurkat cell RNA spiked in. As to subset: FACS-sorted CD8+CD4-CCR7+CD45RA+ naive T cells. The clonotype originates from a human donor in good health. Some libraries in this study had Jurkat cell RNA spiked in. The CDR3 nucleotides read TGTGCCAGCAGCCCCCCACTAGCCCGACAAGGGACCCAGTACTTC. Its translation is CASSPPLARQGTQYF.